Below, 7 T cell receptor beta chains from the same sample are listed, as sequenced in a study of shared clonotypes between healthy human individuals. Generated by immunoSEQ multiplex PCR, the TCRdb table keeps only in-frame clones and is missing some. In the table there are some 2.1 million clones, roughly 94% of which are singletons. The sample was naive CD4+ T cells sorted from blood. This sample's subset: CD45RA+ positively selected. The receptors were sampled from a man between 18 and 35 years old in good health.

The chain joins TRBV5-1 to TRBJ2-3; D uncertain. The germline CDR1 and CDR2 sequences are SGHRS and YFSETQ. CDR3 size: 16 residues. The V end was cut by 0 bases, the J end by 1 base, with 12 bases between. The CDR3 nucleotides are TGCGCCAGCAGCTTGGGAGCGACTGGGGGCACAGATACGCAGTATTTT. Its protein product is CASSLGATGGTDTQYF.

This CDR3 is CASSLGAGGDYNEQFF. CDR3 DNA: TGTGCCAGCAGCTTGGGGGCAGGGGGAGACTACAATGAGCAGTTCTTC. The chain employs TRBV5-4 and TRBJ2-1, with 7 bases that match TRBD1. Germline V gene data show CDR1 as SGHNT and CDR2 as YYREEE (reference sequence). CDR3 length: 16 amino acids. The trim removed 0 bases at V and 3 bases at J, leaving 6 bases unmatched.

This clone occurred once. The chain carries TRBV16 and TRBJ1-3, with D possibly being TRBD1 (6 bases). V was pared by 6 bases and J by 1 base, with 13 bases between. Germline-derived CDR1 and CDR2 are KGHSY and FQNENV. The CDR3 runs 15 residues. The CDR3 DNA follows: TGTGCCAGCAGTAACAACAGGGTATCTGGAAACACCATATATTTT. It encodes CASSNNRVSGNTIYF. The entire variable domain, with the rest obtained from reference TRBV16 and TRBJ1-3, is as follows: GEEVAQTPKHLVRGEGQKAKLYCAPIKGHSYVFWYQQVLKNEFKFLISFQNENVFDETGMPKERFSAKCLPNSPCSLEIQATKLEDSAVYFCASSNNRVSGNTIYFGEGSWLTVV.

CDR3 in DNA: TGTGCCAGTATGAACACGGGCGCGGGAAATCAGCCCCAGCATTTT. Translating it yields CASMNTGAGNQPQHF. The chain couples TRBV19 to TRBJ1-5, with D uncertain. The V end was cut by 7 bases, the J end by 4 bases, with 17 bases between. Looked up from germline, CDR1 is LNHDA and CDR2 is SQIVND (reference sequence). CDR3 length: 15 residues. Looking up the rest from reference TRBV19 and TRBJ1-5 gives the full variable domain: DGGITQSPKYLFRKEGQNVTLSCEQNLNHDAMYWYRQDPGQGLRLIYYSQIVNDFQKGDIAEGYSVSREKKESFPLTVTSAQKNPTAFYLCASMNTGAGNQPQHFGDGTRLSIL.

The count of this clone is one. The chain recombines TRBV9 with TRBJ2-6, with TRBD1 as a possible D gene (5 bases). Trimming left V 0 bases short and J 0 bases short, with 22 bases between. Germline CDR1 SGDLS, CDR2 YYNGEE. This CDR3 spans 21 amino acids. Here the CDR3 DNA reads TGTGCCAGCAGCGTAGCGGACAAAGGCTCAGGGTCCCTCTCTGGGGCCAACGTCCTGACTTTC. Its translation is CASSVADKGSGSLSGANVLTF.

The chain carries TRBV28 and TRBJ2-7, with TRBD1 matching 8 bases. The germline gives CDR1 MDHEN, CDR2 SYDVKM. The CDR3 sequence is 15 residues long. Trimming took 6 bases from V and 3 from J; bases not matched to a gene: 10. The CDR3 loop reads CASRTGQGARYEQYF. The CDR3 DNA is TGTGCCAGCAGAACCGGACAGGGAGCCCGCTACGAGCAGTACTTC.

This clone was detected once. The rearrangement joins TRBV2 to TRBJ2-5, with 9 bases identical to TRBD1. CDR3 length equals 15 residues. The ends lost 6 bases at V and 1 base at J; junction bases unmatched: 6. CDR1 is SNHLY and CDR2 is FYNNEI in the germline V gene. This chain's CDR3 is CASRALTGGQETQYF. In DNA, the CDR3 is TGTGCCAGCAGGGCGCTGACAGGGGGCCAAGAGACCCAGTACTTC.